Listed here are 29 T cell receptor beta chains from one sample, sequenced in a study of post-analysis software for immune sequencing data. Whole-study results and caveats: There were five TRBV segments more frequent in patients than controls, and TRBV5-6, TRBV5-1 and TRBV20-1 were among them.

Unique molecular identifiers featured in each of the TCR beta cDNA libraries. TCRdb ran MiXCR on the PCR reads and lists one entry per CDR3 protein. This sample has about half a million distinct CDR3 sequences, with 30% to 40% found just once. Their recognized antigens are unknown. The specimen was blood. These receptors were collected from a girl under 18 with multiple sclerosis.

This clonotype has at least ten counts. The rearrangement uses TRBV24-1 and TRBJ2-3; no clear D gene. CDR1 and CDR2 (germline): KGHDR, SFDVKD. The CDR3 length is 15 residues. V lost 5 bases and J 2 bases, leaving 13 bases between the germline ends. CDR3 bases: TGTGCCACCAGTGGGGCGTTCGAGTCCACAGATACGCAGTATTTT. Protein: CATSGAFESTDTQYF.

This clonotype was recorded once. The V and J genes are TRBV13 and TRBJ1-1; D possibly corresponds to TRBD1 (6 bases). Germline loops: CDR1 PRHDT, CDR2 FYEKMQ (reference sequence). The V gene lost 5 bases and the J gene lost 3 bases, with 13 bases spanning the gap. This CDR3 spans 14 amino acids. The CDR3 bases are TGTGCCAGCAGCCGCGCGGGGGGCTACACTGAAGCTTTCTTT. It is translated as CASSRAGGYTEAFF.

CDR3 amino acids: CASKNSQVNEKLFF. DNA of the CDR3: TGTGCCAGCAAAAACAGTCAAGTTAATGAAAAACTGTTTTTT. V is TRBV7-2 and J is TRBJ1-4; no clear D gene. Trimming left V 7 bases short and J 4 bases short, with 13 bases between. The V gene's germline CDR1 is SGHTA and CDR2 FQGNSA. The CDR3 contains 14 residues.

This clonotype has a handful of counts. The V and J genes are TRBV20-1 and TRBJ2-1, with TRBD2 matching over 11 bases. V lost 1 base to trimming and J lost 4 bases; unmatched junction nucleotides: 3. This CDR3 has 15 amino acids. CDR1 DFQATT and CDR2 SNEGSKA come from the germline V gene (reference sequence). CDR3 region: CSARVASGGYNEQFF. In DNA form, the CDR3 reads TGCAGTGCTAGAGTGGCTAGCGGGGGGTACAATGAGCAGTTCTTC.

This chain uses TRBV7-9 with TRBJ2-1; a possible D gene is TRBD2 (7 bases). Per the germline V gene, CDR1 is SEHNR and CDR2 is FQNEAQ (reference sequence). The length of the CDR3 is 14 residues. V lost 5 bases, J lost 8 bases, and 16 bases lay in between. CDR3 amino acids: CASSPRAGAHEQFF. The CDR3 coding sequence is TGTGCCAGCAGCCCGCGTGCGGGGGCCCATGAGCAGTTCTTC.

A few counts support this clonotype. This rearrangement joins TRBV5-1 to TRBJ2-5; possible D gene TRBD2, 6 bases. The J call may be in error: the DNA end matches TRBJ2-7 better. Looked up from germline, CDR1 is SGHRS and CDR2 is YFSETQ. The CDR3 runs to 16 residues. The CDR3 spells CASSLARSGPFYEQYF. DNA of the CDR3: TGCGCCAGCAGCTTGGCCCGTAGCGGCCCCTTTTACGAGCAGTACTTC.

This clonotype appeared a single time. The chain has TRBV5-1 and TRBJ2-3; 8 bases map to TRBD2. There are 17 residues in the CDR3. After removal of 3 bases from V and 1 base from J, the junction contained 10 bases not matched to a gene. Germline CDR1 and CDR2: SGHRS and YFSETQ. CDR3 nucleotides: TGCGCCAGCAGCTCACCATCGGGGGGGCAGGGCACAGATACGCAGTATTTT. Protein product: CASSSPSGGQGTDTQYF. The full variable domain, in which reference TRBV5-1 and TRBJ2-3 provide the parts outside the CDR3, is KAGVTQTPRYLIKTRGQQVTLSCSPISGHRSVSWYQQTPGQGLQFLFEYFSETQRNKGNFPGRFSGRQFSNSRSEMNVSTLELGDSALYLCASSSPSGGQGTDTQYFGPGTRLTVL.

This clonotype was counted between two and nine times. The chain employs TRBV2 and TRBJ2-7, with a weak D call TRBD1 (5 bases). This CDR3 contains 15 residues. Trimming shortened V by 2 bases and J by 0 bases, and 11 bases separated the two germline ends. Germline V CDR1 and CDR2: SNHLY, FYNNEI. DNA for the CDR3: TGTGCCAGCAGTGAATCTGGGGCGGACTCCTACGAGCAGTACTTC. This translates into CASSESGADSYEQYF.

This clonotype has more than one count but fewer than ten. The chain recombines TRBV20-1 with TRBJ2-5, with D perhaps given as TRBD1 or TRBD2 (5 bases each). The CDR3 is 15 residues long. The V and J ends lost 1 base and 0 bases respectively, with 12 bases between them. Germline V gene lookup returns CDR1 DFQATT and CDR2 SNEGSKA (reference sequence). This CDR3 is CSARGVGEHQETQYF. CDR3 DNA: TGCAGTGCTAGAGGGGTGGGGGAGCACCAAGAGACCCAGTACTTC.

The CDR3 spells CSALRDINQPQHF. DNA of the CDR3: TGCAGTGCTCTCCGGGACATTAATCAGCCCCAGCATTTT. This chain uses TRBV20-1 with TRBJ1-5; D might be TRBD1 (6 bases). This CDR3 has 13 amino acids. Germline V gene sequence: CDR1 DFQATT, CDR2 SNEGSKA (reference sequence). V lost 5 bases, J lost 4 bases, and 12 bases lay in between.

The chain couples TRBV11-2 to TRBJ2-4; 7 bases fit TRBD1. J lost 0 bases, V lost 5 bases, and 4 bases had no gene match. The CDR3 loop spans 15 amino acids. Per germline, CDR1 SGHAT and CDR2 FQNNGV. The CDR3 loop reads CASSTTGVAKNIQYF. The CDR3 bases are TGTGCCAGCAGCACAACAGGGGTAGCCAAAAACATTCAGTACTTC.

The chain employs TRBV7-9 and TRBJ2-1; 12 nucleotides agree with TRBD2. Trimming cost V 6 bases and J 14 bases; bases outside gene matches: 8. The CDR3 has 13 amino acids. Germline loops: CDR1 SEHNR, CDR2 FQNEAQ (reference sequence). CDR3 bases: TGTGCCAGCAGTTCCGGGACTAGCGGGTTGAAGTTCTTC. Encoded protein: CASSSGTSGLKFF.

The rearrangement uses TRBV20-1 and TRBJ2-3, with D unresolved. Looked up from germline, CDR1 is DFQATT and CDR2 is SNEGSKA (reference sequence). This CDR3 is built from 13 residues. Trimming pared 5 bases from V and 2 bases from J, leaving 11 bases between. The DNA for the CDR3 is TGCAGTGCTCTTCGGAAACCCACAGATACGCAGTATTTT. The encoded protein is CSALRKPTDTQYF.

This clonotype came up a few times. The chain combines TRBV5-1 with TRBJ2-5; TRBD2 is a possible D gene (5 bases). V was shortened by 0 bases and J by 8 bases, with 11 bases between the two germline ends. Germline-derived CDR1 and CDR2 are SGHRS and YFSETQ. The CDR3 runs 13 residues. CDR3 loop: CASSLGSASTQYF. CDR3 coding DNA: TGCGCCAGCAGCTTGGGTAGCGCCAGTACCCAGTACTTC.

The chain couples TRBV6-2 or TRBV6-3 to TRBJ2-7; no clear D gene. CDR3 size: 15 residues. Germline loops: CDR1 MNHEY, CDR2 SVGEGT. The ends were cut back, 4 bases at V and 2 bases at J, with 15 bases in the middle. The CDR3 DNA follows: TGTGCCAGCAGTTTGGAAGCCTGGCCCCCCTACGAGCAGTACTTC. Translation gives CASSLEAWPPYEQYF.

The V call is TRBV5-1, the J call TRBJ2-1; 7 bases are a match to TRBD2. The ends lost 2 bases at V and 7 bases at J; junction bases unmatched: 6. Germline V gives CDR1 SGHRS, CDR2 YFSETQ. The CDR3 sequence is 14 residues long. The CDR3: CASSLTTSRNEQFF. CDR3 in DNA: TGCGCCAGCAGCTTAACGACTAGCAGGAATGAGCAGTTCTTC.

V usage is TRBV20-1 and J usage is TRBJ2-3; TRBD2 aligns across 10 bases. CDR3 length: 16 amino acids. Germline-derived CDR1 and CDR2 are DFQATT and SNEGSKA (reference sequence). V trimming: 6 bases; J trimming: 4 bases; junction bases outside the gene matches: 13. The CDR3 protein is CSARPPSGGGADTQYF. CDR3 in DNA: TGCAGTGCCCGCCCCCCCAGCGGGGGGGGCGCAGATACGCAGTATTTT.

The chain joins TRBV15 to TRBJ2-5; TRBD1 might be the D (6 bases). V dropped 0 bases and J dropped 7 bases, with 12 bases sitting between them. The CDR3 sequence is 14 residues long. Germline CDR1 LNHNV, CDR2 YYDKDF (reference sequence). CDR3 sequence (DNA): TGTGCCACCAGCAGAGACAGGTCACAGGGGACCCAGTACTTC. It specifies CATSRDRSQGTQYF. The variable domain in full, completed from reference TRBV15 and TRBJ2-5, reads DAMVIQNPRYQVTQFGKPVTLSCSQTLNHNVMYWYQQKSSQAPKLLFHYYDKDFNNEADTPDNFQSRRPNTSFCFLDIRSPGLGDTAMYLCATSRDRSQGTQYFGPGTRLLVL.

The rearrangement joins TRBV7-9 to TRBJ2-5; TRBD2 aligns across 11 bases. Trimming took 10 bases from V and 2 from J; bases not matched to a gene: 6. Germline CDR1 reads SEHNR; CDR2 reads FQNEAQ (reference sequence). This CDR3 comprises 14 residues. The CDR3 DNA reads TGTGCCACCAATAGCGGGGGGGCGCAAGAGACCCAGTACTTC. Residues: CATNSGGAQETQYF.

The chain joins TRBV3-1 to TRBJ2-5; 8 nucleotides match TRBD1. The tail of the sequence fits TRBJ2-7 better, so the J call may be wrong. Germline lookup yields CDR1 LGHDT and CDR2 YNNKEL (reference sequence). CDR3 size: 14 residues. The CDR3 nucleotides read TGTGCCAGCAGCCGGACAGGGAGGTTGTCCGAGCAGTACTTC. Residues: CASSRTGRLSEQYF.

J is TRBJ1-2 and V is TRBV3-1, with D possibly matching TRBD1 (6 bases). The V gene lost 5 bases and the J gene lost 7 bases, with 11 bases spanning the gap. This CDR3 is 12 amino acids long. Germline V gene sequence: CDR1 LGHDT, CDR2 YNNKEL (reference sequence). CDR3 loop: CASSSGDRGYTF. The CDR3 DNA reads as TGTGCCAGCAGCTCAGGGGACCGTGGCTACACCTTC.

The table lists this clonotype with a count of one. The chain links TRBV10-3 to TRBJ2-7; D is perhaps TRBD2 (7 bases). Germline-derived CDR1 and CDR2 are ENHRY and SYGVKD. The CDR3 covers 12 residues. V was cut by 8 bases and J by 3 bases, with 11 bases left in between. CDR3 DNA sequence: TGTGCCATCGGCGGGGGCCGCTACGAGCAGTACTTC. Protein: CAIGGGRYEQYF.

This clonotype was seen a handful of times. The chain uses TRBV5-1 and TRBJ1-2; 7 positions agree with TRBD1. V was pared by 4 bases and J by 7 bases, with 10 bases of the junction left unmatched. The CDR3 spans 14 residues. Germline V gene lookup returns CDR1 SGHRS and CDR2 YFSETQ. CDR3 coding DNA: TGCGCCAGCAGCACCGGGACAGTCGGCAGTGGCTACACCTTC. Encoded protein: CASSTGTVGSGYTF.

The J gene is TRBJ2-5, the V gene TRBV12-3 or TRBV12-4; TRBD2 matches 7 bases. This CDR3 has 16 amino acids. The V gene end was trimmed by 2 bases and the J gene end by 5 bases; junction bases not matched to a gene: 11. The CDR3 sequence is CASSLLGGVGGETQYF. The CDR3 DNA sequence: TGTGCCAGCAGTTTATTAGGTGGTGTGGGAGGGGAGACCCAGTACTTC.

The chain links TRBV6-1 to TRBJ1-2, with D unresolved. Germline values: CDR1 MNHNS, CDR2 SASEGT. This CDR3 is built from 13 residues. V lost 1 base to trimming and J lost 5 bases, with 8 bases between them. DNA of the CDR3: TGTGCCAGCAGTGAAGGGCCAGGATATGGCTACACCTTC. This codes for CASSEGPGYGYTF.

The V gene is TRBV20-1, the J gene TRBJ2-2; 7 bases match TRBD2. The V segment lost 1 base and the J segment 4 bases; nucleotides outside the gene matches: 6. The CDR3 totals 15 residues. CDR1 DFQATT and CDR2 SNEGSKA come from the germline V gene (reference sequence). CDR3 sequence reads: CSARGRAGRTGELFF. In nucleotides, the CDR3 is TGCAGTGCTAGAGGCAGAGCGGGGCGCACCGGGGAGCTGTTTTTT.

The chain has TRBV4-1 and TRBJ1-2, with D unresolved. The CDR3 is 14 amino acids. V lost 1 base and J 1 base, leaving 7 bases between the germline ends. Germline assignment: CDR1 MGHRA and CDR2 YSYEKL. CDR3 coding DNA: TGCGCCAGCAGCCAAGTCGGGAGTAACTATGGCTACACCTTC. This sequence encodes CASSQVGSNYGYTF.

This clonotype was picked up a small number of times. The V and J genes are TRBV6-6 and TRBJ2-7; D gene unclear. The CDR3 runs 12 residues. The germline V gene has CDR1 MNHNY and CDR2 SVGAGI (reference sequence). Between the trimmed V and J ends, which lost 6 bases and 2 bases, there was a span of 8 bases. CDR3 in DNA: TGTGCCAGCAGCAACCCAACCTACGAGCAGTACTTC. It is translated as CASSNPTYEQYF.

Only a few counts were recorded for this clonotype. The chain links TRBV15 to TRBJ2-7; possibly TRBD1 for D (6 bases). This CDR3 contains 14 residues. Deletions cut 1 base from V and 3 bases from J, with 10 bases between. Germline CDR1 reads LNHNV; CDR2 reads YYDKDF (reference sequence). DNA of the CDR3: TGTGCCACCAGCAGAGGTGGACAGAACTACGAGCAGTACTTC. This sequence encodes CATSRGGQNYEQYF.